The text below deals with one T cell receptor (beta chain). The germline V gene has CDR1 MNHEY and CDR2 SVGEGT. The CDR3 is 14 residues long. V lost 2 bases and J lost 1, with 9 bases in between. Authors' methods: From reference gene primer amplification, estimates of nucleated cell counts were derived. Produced via immunoSEQ multiplex PCR; TCRdb's table is partial and in-frame only. That table gives V, J and clone size, and the DNA gave D and trimming. Of 120,000 to 150,000 clones listed, around four fifths are singletons. The data are from a study of blood T cell repertoires in COVID-19. Turning to the study itself: There were acute and convalescent COVID-19 samples, and they came from the United States, Italy and Spain. T cells, B-cell-depleted T cells, or PBMCs supplied cDNA or gDNA.

Sample: peripheral blood. The V and J genes are TRBV6-2 or TRBV6-3 and TRBJ2-7; a weak D match, TRBD2 (6 bases). This clonotype was obtained from a woman between 40 and 50 years old with active or convalescent COVID-19. CDR3 DNA sequence: TGTGCCAGCAGTTACGGCGGGGTTTCCTACGAGCAGTACTTC. This encodes CASSYGGVSYEQYF.